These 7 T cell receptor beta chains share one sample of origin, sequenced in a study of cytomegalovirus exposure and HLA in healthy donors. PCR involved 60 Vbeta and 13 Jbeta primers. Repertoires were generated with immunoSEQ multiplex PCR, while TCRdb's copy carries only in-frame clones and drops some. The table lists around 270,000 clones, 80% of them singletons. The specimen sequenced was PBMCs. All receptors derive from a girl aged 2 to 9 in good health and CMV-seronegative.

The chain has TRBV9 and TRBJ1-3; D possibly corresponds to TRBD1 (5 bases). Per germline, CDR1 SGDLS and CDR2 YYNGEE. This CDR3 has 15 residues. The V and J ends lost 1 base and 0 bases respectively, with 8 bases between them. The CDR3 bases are TGTGCCAGCAGCGTATCACAGGTCTCTGGAAACACCATATATTTT. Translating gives CASSVSQVSGNTIYF.

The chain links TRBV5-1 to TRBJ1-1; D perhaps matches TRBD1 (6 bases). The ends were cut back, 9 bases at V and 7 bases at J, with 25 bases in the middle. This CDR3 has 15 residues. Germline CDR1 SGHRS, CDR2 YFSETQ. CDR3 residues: CATKPKSGVFGEAFF. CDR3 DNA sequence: TGCGCCACCAAACCAAAATCAGGGGTCTTCGGTGAAGCTTTCTTT.

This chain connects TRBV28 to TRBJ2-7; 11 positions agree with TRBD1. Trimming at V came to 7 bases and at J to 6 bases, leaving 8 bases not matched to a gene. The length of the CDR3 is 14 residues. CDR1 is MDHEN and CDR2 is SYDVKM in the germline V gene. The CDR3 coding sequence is TGTGCCAGCAATCAAGCCGGGACAGGGGGCGAGCAGTACTTC. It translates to CASNQAGTGGEQYF.

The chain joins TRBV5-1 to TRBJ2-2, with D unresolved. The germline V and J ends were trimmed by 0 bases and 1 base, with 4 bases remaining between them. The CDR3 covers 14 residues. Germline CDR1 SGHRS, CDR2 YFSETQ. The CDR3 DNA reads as TGCGCCAGCAGCTTGGGAGTGAACACCGGGGAGCTGTTTTTT. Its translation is CASSLGVNTGELFF.

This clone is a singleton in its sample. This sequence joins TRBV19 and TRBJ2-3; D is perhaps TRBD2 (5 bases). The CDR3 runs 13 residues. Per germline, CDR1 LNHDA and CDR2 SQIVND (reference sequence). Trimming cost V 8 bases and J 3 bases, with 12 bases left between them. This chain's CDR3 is CASRHAGTDTQYF. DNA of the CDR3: TGTGCCAGTCGGCACGCGGGTACAGATACGCAGTATTTT.

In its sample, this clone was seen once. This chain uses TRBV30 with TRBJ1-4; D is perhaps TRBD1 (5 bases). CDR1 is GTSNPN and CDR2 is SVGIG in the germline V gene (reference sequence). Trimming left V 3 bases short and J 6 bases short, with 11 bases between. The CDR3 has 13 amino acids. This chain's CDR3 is CAWRGVGYEKLFF. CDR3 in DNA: TGTGCCTGGAGAGGGGTGGGCTATGAAAAACTGTTTTTT.

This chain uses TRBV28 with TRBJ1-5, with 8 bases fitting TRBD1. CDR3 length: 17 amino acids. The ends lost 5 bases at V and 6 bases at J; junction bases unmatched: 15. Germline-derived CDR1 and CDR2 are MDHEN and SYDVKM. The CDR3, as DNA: TGTGCCAGCAGTCCCAAATTCGGCCAGGGGGCAGCTCAGCCCCAGCATTTT. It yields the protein CASSPKFGQGAAQPQHF. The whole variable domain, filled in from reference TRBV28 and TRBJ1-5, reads DVKVTQSSRYLVKRTGEKVFLECVQDMDHENMFWYRQDPGLGLRLIYFSYDVKMKEKGDIPEGYSVSREKKERFSLILESASTNQTSMYLCASSPKFGQGAAQPQHFGDGTRLSIL.